This is a list of T cell receptor beta chains from one sample in a study of T cells in Graves' hyperthyroidism and ophthalmopathy. Using its own MiXCR run on the multiplex PCR reads, TCRdb lists one record per CDR3 protein. This table has about 290,000 distinct CDR3 sequences, roughly 15% appearing once. Material: blood. All receptors come from a man aged 30-40 years with Graves' hyperthyroidism. CDR3s include the opening cysteine and the closing phenylalanine or tryptophan. The D gene is left open where the match is weak. Some rows have no size entry. The others give once, few or many, or a class for an expanded clone.

V	D	J	size	DNA	CDR3
TRBV15	TRBD2	TRBJ2-1	few	TGTGCCACCAGCAGAGATAAGGGGGGACTAGCGGACAATGAGCAGTTCTTC	CATSRDKGGLADNEQFF
TRBV12-3/TRBV12-4	.	TRBJ1-1	many	TGTGCCAGCAGTCAAATGGACGGATTGAACACTGAAGCTTTCTTT	CASSQMDGLNTEAFF
TRBV2	.	TRBJ1-5	.	TGTGCCAGCAGGCGACAGGACAATCAGCCCCAGCATTTT	CASRRQDNQPQHF
TRBV27	.	TRBJ1-1	few	TGTGCCAGCGGCAGAACAGACGATAACACTGAAGCTTTCTTT	CASGRTDDNTEAFF
TRBV20-1	TRBD2	TRBJ2-1	few	TGCAGTGCTAGTCGCGCGGGAGGGAATTACAATGAGCAGTTCTTC	CSASRAGGNYNEQFF
TRBV18	.	TRBJ2-3	many	TGTGCCAGCTCACCACCCTCCCAAAGAGATACGCAGTATTTT	CASSPPSQRDTQYF
TRBV28	TRBD2	TRBJ2-1	many	TGTGCCAGCAGTTTTATTAGCGGGCCTGAGCAGTTCTTC	CASSFISGPEQFF
TRBV7-3	.	TRBJ2-3	many	TGTGCCAGCAGCTTATCCATGATCCGACAAGATACGCAGTATTTT	CASSLSMIRQDTQYF
TRBV27	TRBD1	TRBJ1-6	.	TGTGCCAGCAGTTTATCCGGGACAGGGGTTTCACCCCTCCACTTT	CASSLSGTGVSPLHF
TRBV19	TRBD1	TRBJ1-4	.	TGTGCCAGTAGTGCCGACAGGGTTCGTAATGAAAAACTGTTTTTT	CASSADRVRNEKLFF
TRBV28	.	TRBJ2-2	many	TGTGCCAGCAGTTCGATCACCGGGGAGCTGTTTTTT	CASSSITGELFF
TRBV27	.	TRBJ2-2	few	TGTGCCAGCAGTTTGATAGCGGAAACCGGGGAGCTGTTTTTT	CASSLIAETGELFF
TRBV18	.	TRBJ2-1	.	TGTGCCAGCTCACCTGGGCGGGACATGTTCGATGAGCAGTTCTTC	CASSPGRDMFDEQFF
TRBV5-1	TRBD2	TRBJ2-1	many	TGCGCCAGCAGCTTGGCAAGCGGGAGCCGTGAGCAGTTCTTC	CASSLASGSREQFF
TRBV2	.	TRBJ1-6	few	TGTGCCAGCTCCTATAATTCACCCCTCCACTTT	CASSYNSPLHF
TRBV11-1	.	TRBJ2-5	many	TGTGCCAGCAGCTTAACGTCCGGACCGCAAGAGACCCAGTACTTC	CASSLTSGPQETQYF
TRBV4-1	.	TRBJ2-4	.	TGCGCCAGCGGCCTCCAGGGTATCGGCATTCAGTACTTC	CASGLQGIGIQYF
TRBV12-3/TRBV12-4	.	TRBJ1-2	few	TGTGCCAGCAGCGGGCCGACGGGCTATGGCTACACCTTC	CASSGPTGYGYTF
TRBV10-3	.	TRBJ1-5	many	TGTGCCATCAGTGAGTCTCCTTCGAGCAATCAGCCCCAGCATTTT	CAISESPSSNQPQHF
TRBV10-3	.	TRBJ1-1	many	TGTGCCATCGGGGGCAGCGACACTGAAGCTTTCTTT	CAIGGSDTEAFF
TRBV2	.	TRBJ1-2	many	TGTGCCAGCAGGAGGACAGTTTCCTATGGCTACACCTTC	CASRRTVSYGYTF
TRBV12-3/TRBV12-4	TRBD1	TRBJ1-6	few	TGTGCCACAGCTACAGGGGGCAATTCACCCCTCCACTTT	CATATGGNSPLHF
TRBV18	TRBD1	TRBJ2-7	few	TGTGCCAGCTCACGCTTTGCGGACAGGGCCGATGACGAGCAGTACTTC	CASSRFADRADDEQYF
TRBV13	.	TRBJ2-7	.	TGTGCCAGCAGGTTGGGGGGCACGGACTACGAGCAGTACTTC	CASRLGGTDYEQYF
TRBV4-1	.	TRBJ2-3	.	TGCGCCAGCAGCCAGACACTAGACACAGATACGCAGTATTTT	CASSQTLDTDTQYF
TRBV2	.	TRBJ2-1	many	TGTGCCAGCAGTGAACCGGACGATTACAATGAGCAGTTCTTC	CASSEPDDYNEQFF
TRBV13	TRBD2	TRBJ2-1	.	TGTGCCAGCAGCCAGAAGGGACTAGCGGCCTACAATGAGCAGTTCTTC	CASSQKGLAAYNEQFF
TRBV7-9	.	TRBJ1-1	few	TGTGCCAGCAGCTTAGGTTCCAGTAGCACTGAAGCTTTCTTT	CASSLGSSSTEAFF
TRBV7-2	.	TRBJ2-7	many	TGTGCCAGCAGCTGGTCCGGGGGACTTAACTCCGAGCAGTACTTC	CASSWSGGLNSEQYF
TRBV10-3	.	TRBJ2-1	few	TGTGCCATAGCAGCGGGTGTCTCCTACAATGAGCAGTTCTTC	CAIAAGVSYNEQFF
TRBV20-1	TRBD2	TRBJ2-7	many	TGCAGTGCTAGATCCCTAGCGGGACAGAGCTCCTACGAGCAGTACTTC	CSARSLAGQSSYEQYF